This T cell receptor beta chain was captured by sequencing in a study of CD8+ T cells in alopecia areata. The CDR3 is 14 amino acids. Germline CDR1 and CDR2: SEHNR and FQNEAQ (reference sequence). V dropped 6 bases and J dropped 0 bases, with 9 bases sitting between them. Isolated RNA was reverse transcribed into cDNA used as the sequencing template. TCRdb keeps only in-frame clones here, not all; method: immunoSEQ multiplex PCR. Of 35,000 to 45,000 clones in the sample, around half were seen once. Researchers sorted CD4+ cells into CD25+CD127- cells for about five patients. Both peripheral blood and punch biopsies of lesional scalp skin were obtained from patients who had alopecia areata. The sample holds a few counts of this clone.

Sequenced: CD4+ Tregs sorted from blood. The chain employs TRBV7-9 and TRBJ2-1, with D possibly TRBD1 on 5 matching bases. The TCR originated in a human donor with alopecia areata. CDR3 coding DNA: TGTGCCAGCAGATCGACAGTCTCCTACAATGAGCAGTTCTTC. As protein: CASRSTVSYNEQFF.